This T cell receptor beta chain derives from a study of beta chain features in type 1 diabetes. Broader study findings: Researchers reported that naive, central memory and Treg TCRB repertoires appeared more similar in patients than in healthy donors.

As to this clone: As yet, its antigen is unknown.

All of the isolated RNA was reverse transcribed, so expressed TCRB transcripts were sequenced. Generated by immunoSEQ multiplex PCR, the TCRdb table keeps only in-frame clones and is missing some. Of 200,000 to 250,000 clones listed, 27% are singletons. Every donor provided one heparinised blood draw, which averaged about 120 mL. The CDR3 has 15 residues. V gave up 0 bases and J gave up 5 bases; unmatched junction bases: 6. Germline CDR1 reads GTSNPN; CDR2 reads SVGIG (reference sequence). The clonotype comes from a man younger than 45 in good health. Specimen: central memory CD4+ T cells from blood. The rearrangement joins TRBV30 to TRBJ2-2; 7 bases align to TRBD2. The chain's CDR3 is CAWSVAREGTGELFF. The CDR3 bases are TGTGCCTGGAGTGTGGCCAGGGAGGGAACCGGGGAGCTGTTTTTT.